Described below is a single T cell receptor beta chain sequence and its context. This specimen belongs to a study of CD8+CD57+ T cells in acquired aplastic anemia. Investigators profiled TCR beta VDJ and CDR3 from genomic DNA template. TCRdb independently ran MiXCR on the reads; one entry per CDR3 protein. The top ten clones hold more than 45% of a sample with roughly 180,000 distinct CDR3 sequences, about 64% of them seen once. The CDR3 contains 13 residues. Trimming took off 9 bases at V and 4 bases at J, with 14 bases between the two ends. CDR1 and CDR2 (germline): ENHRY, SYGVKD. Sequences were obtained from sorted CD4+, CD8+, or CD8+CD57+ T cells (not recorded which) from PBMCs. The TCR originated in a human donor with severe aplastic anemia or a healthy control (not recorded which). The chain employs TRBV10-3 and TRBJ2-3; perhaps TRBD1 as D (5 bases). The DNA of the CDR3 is TGTGCCATGAGCGATGGGGCCCCAGATACGCAGTATTTT. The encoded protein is CAMSDGAPDTQYF.